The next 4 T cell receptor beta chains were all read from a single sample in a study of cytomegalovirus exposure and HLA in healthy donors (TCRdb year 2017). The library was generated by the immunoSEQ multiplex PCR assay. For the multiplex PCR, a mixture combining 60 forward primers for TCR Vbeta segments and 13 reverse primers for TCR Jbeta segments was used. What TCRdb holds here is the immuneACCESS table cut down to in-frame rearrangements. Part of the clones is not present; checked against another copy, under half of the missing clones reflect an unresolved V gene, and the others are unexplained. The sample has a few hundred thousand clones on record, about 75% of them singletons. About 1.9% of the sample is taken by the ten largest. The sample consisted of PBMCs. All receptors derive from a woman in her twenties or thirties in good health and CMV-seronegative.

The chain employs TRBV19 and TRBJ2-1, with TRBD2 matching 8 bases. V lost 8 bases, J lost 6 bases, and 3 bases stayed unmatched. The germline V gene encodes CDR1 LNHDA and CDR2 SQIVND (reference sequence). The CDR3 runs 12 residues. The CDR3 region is CASLGLANEQFF. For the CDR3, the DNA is TGTGCCAGTTTAGGACTAGCCAATGAGCAGTTCTTC.

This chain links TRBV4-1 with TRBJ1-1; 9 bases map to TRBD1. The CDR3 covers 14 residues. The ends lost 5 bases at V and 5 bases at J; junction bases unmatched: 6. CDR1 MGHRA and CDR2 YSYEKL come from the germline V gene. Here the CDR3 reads CASSTRQGGTEAFF. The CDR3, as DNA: TGCGCCAGCAGCACCCGACAGGGGGGGACTGAAGCTTTCTTT.

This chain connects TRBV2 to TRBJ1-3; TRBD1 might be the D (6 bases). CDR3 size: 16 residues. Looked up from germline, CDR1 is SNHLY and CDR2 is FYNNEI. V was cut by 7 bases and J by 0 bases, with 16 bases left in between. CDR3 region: CASNQGRLLSGNTIYF. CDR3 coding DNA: TGTGCCAGCAACCAGGGGAGACTCCTCTCTGGAAACACCATATATTTT. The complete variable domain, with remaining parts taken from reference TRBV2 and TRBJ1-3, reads EPEVTQTPSHQVTQMGQEVILRCVPISNHLYFYWYRQILGQKVEFLVSFYNNEISEKSEIFDDQFSVERPDGSNFTLKIRSTKLEDSAMYFCASNQGRLLSGNTIYFGEGSWLTVV.

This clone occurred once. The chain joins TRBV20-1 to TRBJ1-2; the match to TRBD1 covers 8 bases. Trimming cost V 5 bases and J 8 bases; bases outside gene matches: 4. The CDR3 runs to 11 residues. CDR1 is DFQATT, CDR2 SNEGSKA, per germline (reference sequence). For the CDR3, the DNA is TGCAGTGCTTGGACAGGGACCGGCTACACCTTC. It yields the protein CSAWTGTGYTF.